This T cell receptor (beta chain) was captured by sequencing in a study of T cell responses to AZD1222 COVID-19 vaccine. Findings and limits, study-wide: Clonal diversity was possibly underestimated, and the donors were mostly white British, with more females. Among spike-specific TCRs, nearly half reportedly target unmutated variant regions. Researchers took repertoire samples only after the peak T cell response had come. The CD4 TCRs associated with vaccination extended across spike and predominated at 160-218 and 743-854.

Concerning this clone itself: The antigen is undetermined.

Sequencing was performed with immunoSEQ multiplex PCR; in TCRdb, only in-frame clones are kept and a portion is missing. The data show approximately 100,000 clones, about nine tenths seen once. The clonotype originates from an adult in good health. Here the sequenced sample was peripheral blood, taken on day 0 of AZD1222 vaccination.

CDR3 coding DNA: TGTGCCAGCAGCCGTGCAGGGGGCGGATTAGGTGAGCAGTTCTTC. Translated: CASSRAGGGLGEQFF. The rearrangement links TRBV27 to TRBJ2-1; 8 bases are shared with TRBD1. Germline values: CDR1 MNHEY, CDR2 SMNVEV (reference sequence). This CDR3 contains 15 residues. J gave up 9 bases and V 6 bases, and 13 bases lay outside the gene matches.